This entry lists 29 T cell receptor beta chains sequenced from one sample in a study of T-cell reconstitution after alpha-beta-depleted transplantation in children. Molecular barcoding with unique molecular identifiers was used for the TCRbeta library. A single record per CDR3 protein comes from TCRdb applying MiXCR to the PCR reads. The repertoire consists of roughly 76,000 distinct CDR3 sequences, with about a tenth occurring once and the leading ten covering under 15%. The sequencing used PBMCs, collected before TCRalphabeta/CD19-depleted stem cell transplant. The source of these receptors is a boy between 10 and 17 years old with acute myeloid leukemia, due to receive a stem cell transplant.

Many counts were recorded for this clonotype. The J gene is TRBJ2-3, the V gene TRBV10-2; D might be TRBD1 (6 bases). Germline lookup yields CDR1 WSHSY and CDR2 SAAADI. This CDR3 comprises 13 residues. V shed 9 bases and J shed 2 bases, with 12 bases lying between them. CDR3 DNA sequence: TGCGCCAGTCAGGGGTTTCTCACAGATACGCAGTATTTT. This gives the protein CASQGFLTDTQYF.

This clonotype was recorded at least ten times. The gene calls are TRBV7-2 and TRBJ2-7; 9 nucleotides align to TRBD2. CDR3 size: 16 residues. Germline CDR1 SGHTA, CDR2 FQGNSA. V shed 5 bases and J 3 bases; nucleotides not matched to a gene: 11. For the CDR3, the DNA is TGTGCCAGCAGCGCACAGAGCGGGAGGATACACTACGAGCAGTACTTC. Amino acid sequence: CASSAQSGRIHYEQYF.

V is TRBV6-2 or TRBV6-3 and J is TRBJ2-7; possibly TRBD2 for D (6 bases). V was shortened by 4 bases and J by 6 bases, with 22 bases between the two germline ends. CDR1 MNHEY and CDR2 SVGEGT come from the germline V gene. The CDR3 runs 16 residues. CDR3 region: CASSSSSLAILGEQYF. DNA for the CDR3: TGTGCCAGCAGTTCATCCTCACTAGCCATATTAGGCGAGCAGTACTTC.

This clonotype appeared many times. The V gene is TRBV5-1, the J gene TRBJ2-1; 11 bases line up with TRBD2. Losses at the gene ends were 2 bases for V and 2 bases for J; bases not matched to a gene: 3. The CDR3 runs to 16 residues. CDR1 SGHRS and CDR2 YFSETQ come from the germline V gene. The CDR3 bases are TGCGCCAGCAGCTTACTAGCGGGAGTCACCTACAATGAGCAGTTCTTC. Amino acid sequence: CASSLLAGVTYNEQFF.

The chain couples TRBV29-1 to TRBJ1-1, with TRBD1 identical over 7 bases. Trimming removed 0 bases from V and 7 bases from J; junction bases left unmatched: 5. Germline V CDR1 and CDR2: SQVTM, ANQGSEA. The CDR3 contains 13 residues. CDR3 sequence (DNA): TGCAGCGTTGAAGATGGACAGGTTCATGAAGCTTTCTTT. It encodes CSVEDGQVHEAFF.

The sample holds many counts of this clonotype. At one end, the junction sequence differs from germline, possibly due to a read error. The chain joins TRBV7-2 to TRBJ2-3; TRBD2 matches 8 bases. The germline CDR1 and CDR2 sequences are SGHTA and FQGNSA. The CDR3 extends over 15 amino acids. CDR3 nucleotides: TGTGCCAGCAGATTAGGTCCTAGCGGGACAGATACGCAGTATTTT. Translating it yields CASRLGPSGTDTQYF.

Ten or more counts support this clonotype. CDR3 bases: TGTGCCAGCAGTTTGGCAGTCTTCTCCTACGAGCAGTACTTC. This codes for CASSLAVFSYEQYF. The chain couples TRBV12-3 or TRBV12-4 to TRBJ2-7; D gene unclear. CDR3 length: 14 residues. V was clipped by 3 bases and J by 0 bases, with 9 bases between them.

This clonotype has ten or more counts. The chain has TRBV6-2 or TRBV6-3 and TRBJ1-2; a possible D gene is TRBD1 (6 bases). The CDR3 has 20 amino acids. Trimming stripped 2 bases from V and 0 bases from J, with 25 bases between. Germline CDR1 MNHEY, CDR2 SVGEGT. CDR3 amino acids: CASSYLSKTGHPLSNYGYTF. CDR3 DNA: TGTGCCAGCAGTTACCTTAGTAAGACAGGCCACCCTCTGTCTAACTATGGCTACACCTTC.

This clonotype showed up just a few times. The J gene is TRBJ1-1, the V gene TRBV7-9; no clear D. The CDR3 runs 14 residues. Deletions cut 5 bases from V and 1 base from J, with 11 bases between. Germline V lookup: CDR1 SEHNR, CDR2 FQNEAQ (reference sequence). The CDR3 region has the DNA TGTGCCAGCAGCCTGGATCGGCGGAACACTGAAGCTTTCTTT. As protein: CASSLDRRNTEAFF.

The sample holds many counts of this clonotype. The chain uses TRBV28 and TRBJ2-3; D is unclear. Germline V gene sequence: CDR1 MDHEN, CDR2 SYDVKM. This CDR3 is built from 14 residues. Deletions cut 4 bases from V and 2 bases from J, with 10 bases between. CDR3 in DNA: TGTGCCAGCAGTTCCGCAGACCACACAGATACGCAGTATTTT. This gives the protein CASSSADHTDTQYF.

The sample holds many counts of this clonotype. For the CDR3, the DNA is TGTGCCAGCAGTTTAAACAGGGGTACTAATTCACCCCTCCACTTT. This codes for CASSLNRGTNSPLHF. The V gene is TRBV12-3 or TRBV12-4, the J gene TRBJ1-6, with TRBD1 matching over 7 bases. J lost 6 bases, V lost 2 bases, and 4 bases had no gene match. CDR3 length: 15 residues.

This clonotype was seen ten or more times. This chain connects TRBV14 to TRBJ1-1, with TRBD1 matching over 8 bases. Germline V gene data show CDR1 as SGHDN and CDR2 as FVKESK. This CDR3 is built from 11 residues. Unmatched junction bases numbered 4, after V lost 8 bases and J lost 8 bases. Written as DNA, the CDR3 is TGTGCCAGCGGAAGGGACAGGGAAGCTTTCTTT. It codes for CASGRDREAFF.

This clonotype was picked up many times. This sequence joins TRBV7-2 and TRBJ2-1; 12 nucleotides align to TRBD2. V shed 4 bases and J 4 bases; nucleotides not matched to a gene: 8. Germline V lookup: CDR1 SGHTA, CDR2 FQGNSA. The CDR3 sequence is 17 residues long. CDR3 DNA sequence: TGTGCCAGCAGCTCAAGACTAGCGGGAGTCAGGTACAATGAGCAGTTCTTC. It specifies CASSSRLAGVRYNEQFF. Full variable domain (missing parts from reference TRBV7-2 and TRBJ2-1): GAGVSQSPSNKVTEKGKDVELRCDPISGHTALYWYRQSLGQGLEFLIYFQGNSAPDKSGLPSDRFSAERTGGSVSTLTIQRTQQEDSAVYLCASSSRLAGVRYNEQFFGPGTRLTVL.

This clonotype came up many times. The J gene is TRBJ2-1, the V gene TRBV29-1, with D uncertain. Germline assignment: CDR1 SQVTM and CDR2 ANQGSEA. The CDR3 length is 15 residues. V was pared by 6 bases and J by 1 base, with 16 bases between. CDR3: CSVRWVGSSYNEQFF. The CDR3 DNA is TGCAGCGTCCGATGGGTAGGATCATCCTACAATGAGCAGTTCTTC.

Comments on this clonotype: Being one base from a much bigger clone, this may be a read error. This chain links TRBV20-1 with TRBJ2-6, with 9 bases matching TRBD2. V lost 1 base to trimming and J lost 4 bases; unmatched junction nucleotides: 8. This CDR3 spans 17 amino acids. CDR1 and CDR2 from the germline V gene are DFQATT and SNEGSKA (reference sequence). CDR3 nucleotides: TGCAGTGCTAGAGGGTCTAGCGGGGAGTTGGGGGCCAACGTCCTGACTTTC. Translated, it gives CSARGSSGELGANVLTF.

The table lists this clonotype with many counts. The chain recombines TRBV11-1 with TRBJ1-1; D unclear. The V gene's germline CDR1 is SGHAT and CDR2 FQDESV (reference sequence). V lost 5 bases to trimming and J lost 1 base, with 20 bases between them. CDR3 size: 17 residues. The CDR3, as DNA: TGTGCCAGCAGCGCTACCGGCCGCGGAGGGTGGAACACTGAAGCTTTCTTT. It encodes CASSATGRGGWNTEAFF.

This clonotype was observed at least ten times. The CDR3: CASSLDRGYQETQYF. In nucleotides, the CDR3 is TGTGCCAGCAGCTTAGATCGGGGTTACCAAGAGACCCAGTACTTC. The chain uses TRBV7-2 and TRBJ2-5, with D possibly TRBD2 on 5 matching bases. V shed 1 base and J shed 0 bases, with 9 bases lying between them. The germline V gene encodes CDR1 SGHTA and CDR2 FQGNSA. The CDR3 extends over 15 amino acids.

This clonotype was counted many times. The junction does not match germline at one end; this may be a read error. The CDR3 loop is CASSLQTSGVPKIF. The CDR3 region has the DNA TGTGCCAGCAGCCTCCAGACTAGCGGTGTGCCCAAAATCTTC. The chain joins TRBV3-1 to TRBJ2-1; 9 bases are a match to TRBD2. The CDR3 covers 14 residues. Germline values: CDR1 LGHDT, CDR2 YNNKEL (reference sequence).

Concerning this clonotype: At one of its ends the junction is not consistent with the germline gene, which may arise from a read error. This chain connects TRBV2 to TRBJ1-5, with 10 nucleotides matching TRBD1. The length of the CDR3 is 14 residues. Germline V gene data show CDR1 as SNHLY and CDR2 as FYNNEI. The CDR3 coding sequence is TGTGCCAGCAGGGGACAGGGGCAGAACCAGCCCCAGAATTTT. Its protein product is CASRGQGQNQPQNF.

This clonotype was counted many times. The rearrangement links TRBV5-1 to TRBJ2-7; no reliable D call. The CDR3 has 15 amino acids. Germline CDR1 reads SGHRS; CDR2 reads YFSETQ. The V end was cut by 2 bases, the J end by 4 bases, with 16 bases between. CDR3 sequence: CASSFQAGAFYEQYV. CDR3 sequence (DNA): TGCGCCAGCAGCTTCCAGGCAGGCGCATTTTACGAGCAGTACGTC.

This clonotype was recorded at least ten times. This sequence joins TRBV3-1 and TRBJ1-1; D gene unclear. The V gene lost 5 bases and the J gene lost 3 bases, with 7 bases spanning the gap. Germline lookup yields CDR1 LGHDT and CDR2 YNNKEL (reference sequence). This CDR3 has 12 residues. This chain's CDR3 is CASSNLDTEAFF. The CDR3 DNA reads TGTGCCAGCAGCAATTTAGACACTGAAGCTTTCTTT.

This clonotype was seen ten or more times. The chain combines TRBV19 with TRBJ2-2; 7 bases line up with TRBD1. The germline V gene has CDR1 LNHDA and CDR2 SQIVND (reference sequence). The CDR3 is made up of 14 amino acids. Trimming took 5 bases from V and 6 from J; bases not matched to a gene: 6. CDR3 bases: TGTGCCAGTAGTTCTGACAGGGTGTCCGGGGAGCTGTTTTTT. Translating it yields CASSSDRVSGELFF.

The V and J genes are TRBV4-3 and TRBJ2-7; 13 bases agree with TRBD2. The CDR3 runs 16 residues. CDR1 and CDR2 from the germline V gene are LGHNA and YSLEER. The ends lost 0 bases at V and 7 bases at J; junction bases unmatched: 6. CDR3 in DNA: TGCGCCAGCAGCCAAGACCCGGGACTAGCGGGAAAAGAGCAGTACTTC. As protein: CASSQDPGLAGKEQYF.

This clonotype was observed a single time. The rearrangement uses TRBV7-6 and TRBJ2-1; D might be TRBD1 (5 bases). The CDR3 has 16 residues. The germline V gene has CDR1 SGHVS and CDR2 FNYEAQ. Trimming cost V 1 base and J 0 bases, with 10 bases left between them. In DNA, the CDR3 is TGTGCCAGCAGCTTAGGGGGCTTCCTCTCCTACAATGAGCAGTTCTTC. Residues: CASSLGGFLSYNEQFF.

This clonotype was detected many times. The J gene is TRBJ2-7, the V gene TRBV20-1; 8 bases agree with TRBD2. There are 15 residues in the CDR3. Trimming cost V 0 bases and J 3 bases; bases outside gene matches: 7. Germline CDR1 and CDR2: DFQATT and SNEGSKA (reference sequence). The CDR3 is CSARDGLAGVYEQYF. As DNA, the CDR3 is TGCAGTGCTAGAGATGGACTAGCCGGGGTCTACGAGCAGTACTTC.

The CDR3 nucleotides read TGCAGCGTCCAATGGGGGACATCATCCTACAATGAGCAGTTCTTC. It translates to CSVQWGTSSYNEQFF. V and J are TRBV29-1 and TRBJ2-1; a possible D gene is TRBD1 (6 bases). The V end lost 6 bases, the J end lost 1 base, and 16 bases lay between the germline ends. Germline V gene sequence: CDR1 SQVTM, CDR2 ANQGSEA. The CDR3 contains 15 residues.

This clonotype came up many times. The V and J genes are TRBV6-5 and TRBJ2-5; TRBD1 might be the D (5 bases). The CDR3 extends over 15 amino acids. V was clipped by 2 bases and J by 1 base, with 11 bases between them. CDR1 is MNHEY and CDR2 is SVGAGI in the germline V gene. The CDR3 sequence is CASSYTTVPQETQYF. Here the CDR3 DNA reads TGTGCCAGCAGTTACACGACAGTCCCCCAAGAGACCCAGTACTTC.

In this sample, this clonotype turned up a few times. The chain carries TRBV28 and TRBJ1-3, with D unclear. This CDR3 spans 14 amino acids. Germline CDR1 is MDHEN and CDR2 is SYDVKM. The V end was cut by 1 base, the J end by 4 bases, with 8 bases between. CDR3: CASSLSGRGNTIYF. Here the CDR3 DNA reads TGTGCCAGCAGTTTATCGGGCAGGGGAAACACCATATATTTT.

This clonotype has ten or more counts. This sequence joins TRBV5-1 and TRBJ2-5, with TRBD2 matching 7 bases. V trimming: 4 bases; J trimming: 2 bases; junction bases outside the gene matches: 5. Germline V lookup: CDR1 SGHRS, CDR2 YFSETQ. The CDR3 has 14 amino acids. The CDR3 loop is CASSPSSGQETQYF. The CDR3 nucleotides read TGCGCCAGCAGCCCGTCTAGCGGACAAGAGACCCAGTACTTC. Supplemented by reference TRBV5-1 and TRBJ2-5, the full variable domain reads KAGVTQTPRYLIKTRGQQVTLSCSPISGHRSVSWYQQTPGQGLQFLFEYFSETQRNKGNFPGRFSGRQFSNSRSEMNVSTLELGDSALYLCASSPSSGQETQYFGPGTRLLVL.